The next 14 T cell receptor beta chains were all read from a single sample in a study of shared clonotypes between healthy human individuals. Assay: immunoSEQ multiplex PCR; the TCRdb copy retains only in-frame clones and omits some. The sample consists of around 2,000,000 clones, roughly 95% of them appearing once. Naive CD8 cells comprised CD45RO-negative, CCR7-positively selected cells, excluding terminally differentiated effector memory CD45RA+ cells. Sequenced: naive CD8+ T cells sorted from blood. These receptors were collected from a man aged 18 to 29 in good health.

The V and J genes are TRBV4-1 and TRBJ1-3; TRBD1 matches 7 bases. Germline CDR1 is MGHRA and CDR2 is YSYEKL. V shed 8 bases, J shed 4 bases, and the junction held 11 bases outside the gene matches. CDR3 length: 15 amino acids. DNA of the CDR3: TGCGCCAGCTCGGCAGGGACAGTGTCCGGAAACACCATATATTTT. Protein sequence: CASSAGTVSGNTIYF.

The J gene is TRBJ1-2, the V gene TRBV7-9, with 7 bases identical to TRBD1. The CDR3 length is 14 residues. Germline V gene data show CDR1 as SEHNR and CDR2 as FQNEAQ (reference sequence). The V segment lost 5 bases and the J segment 5 bases; nucleotides outside the gene matches: 8. The DNA for the CDR3 is TGTGCCAGCAGCCAGGGACAGAATTCATATGGCTACACCTTC. It specifies CASSQGQNSYGYTF.

The chain combines TRBV21-1 with TRBJ2-7; TRBD2, the D gene given by the table, was not confirmed from the DNA. TRBV21-1 represents a pseudogene. The CDR3 spans 18 residues. CDR3 protein: CASNNPPSGRPPSYEQYF. For the CDR3, the DNA is TGTGCCAGCAACAACCCTCCTAGCGGGAGGCCACCTTCCTACGAGCAGTACTTC.

The chain is built from TRBV9 and TRBJ1-1, with a possible D match to TRBD1 (5 bases). V was clipped by 0 bases and J by 2 bases, with 11 bases between them. Germline loops: CDR1 SGDLS, CDR2 YYNGEE. The CDR3 is 15 amino acids. The CDR3 coding sequence is TGTGCCAGCAGCGTAGAGTCGGGGACCAACACTGAAGCTTTCTTT. Translation gives CASSVESGTNTEAFF.

The V call is TRBV2, the J call TRBJ1-1, with 8 bases aligning to TRBD1. Germline CDR1 SNHLY, CDR2 FYNNEI. The CDR3 is made up of 17 amino acids. V shed 2 bases and J 3 bases; nucleotides not matched to a gene: 11. This chain's CDR3 is CASSEWVMGQAHTEAFF. The CDR3 DNA follows: TGTGCCAGCAGTGAATGGGTGATGGGACAGGCCCACACTGAAGCTTTCTTT.

V and J are TRBV5-5 and TRBJ1-1, with a possible D match to TRBD1 (6 bases). Germline CDR1 and CDR2: SGHKS and YYEKEE (reference sequence). This CDR3 has 13 amino acids. V lost 3 bases to trimming and J lost 7 bases, with 13 bases between them. The CDR3: CASSYTGFGEAFF. The CDR3 nucleotides are TGTGCCAGCAGCTACACAGGGTTCGGTGAAGCTTTCTTT.

A remark on this clone: Other DNA sequences in the same sample also yield this CDR3. V usage is TRBV6-1 and J usage is TRBJ2-7, with 9 bases fitting TRBD1. V gave up 8 bases and J gave up 4 bases; unmatched junction bases: 3. This CDR3 contains 12 residues. Germline CDR1 is MNHNS and CDR2 is SASEGT. CDR3 bases: TGTGCCAGCTCGGACAGGGGTTACGAGCAGTACTTC. This sequence encodes CASSDRGYEQYF.

This sequence joins TRBV6-5 and TRBJ2-7; D perhaps matches TRBD2 (6 bases). The V gene's germline CDR1 is MNHEY and CDR2 SVGAGI. This CDR3 is built from 15 residues. Trimming removed 6 bases at V and 5 bases at J, with 20 bases between. For the CDR3, the DNA is TGTGCCAGCAGCAACGTGGAGGGGCCGGTTCACGAGCAGTACTTC. Translating it yields CASSNVEGPVHEQYF.

The chain links TRBV7-2 to TRBJ2-7; D might be TRBD2 (5 bases). V was clipped by 5 bases and J by 2 bases, with 13 bases between them. The germline V gene encodes CDR1 SGHTA and CDR2 FQGNSA. The CDR3 is 14 amino acids. CDR3 amino acids: CASSQSGETYEQYF. The CDR3 DNA is TGTGCCAGCAGCCAAAGCGGAGAGACCTACGAGCAGTACTTC.

The chain joins TRBV5-1 to TRBJ2-3; D may match TRBD1 or TRBD2 (6 bases each). Germline V gene lookup returns CDR1 SGHRS and CDR2 YFSETQ. The ends were cut back, 2 bases at V and 5 bases at J, with 21 bases in the middle. This CDR3 contains 17 residues. The CDR3 nucleotides are TGCGCCAGCAGCTTCAATATGGTCGGGGGCCGGGGAGATACGCAGTATTTT. Translation gives CASSFNMVGGRGDTQYF.

The chain uses TRBV13 and TRBJ2-7; the D gene is possibly TRBD1 (5 bases). The V end was cut by 2 bases, the J end by 5 bases, with 13 bases between. This CDR3 is built from 14 residues. Germline values: CDR1 PRHDT, CDR2 FYEKMQ (reference sequence). The CDR3: CASSLQQGWDEQYF. The DNA of the CDR3 is TGTGCCAGCAGCTTACAGCAGGGCTGGGACGAGCAGTACTTC. The full variable domain, rest sourced from reference TRBV13 and TRBJ2-7, is AAGVIQSPRHLIKEKRETATLKCYPIPRHDTVYWYQQGPGQDPQFLISFYEKMQSDKGSIPDRFSAQQFSDYHSELNMSSLELGDSALYFCASSLQQGWDEQYFGPGTRLTVT.

The genes are TRBV5-6 and TRBJ2-1, with D perhaps matching TRBD1 (6 bases). V was clipped by 0 bases and J by 2 bases, with 9 bases between them. The V gene's germline CDR1 is SGHDT and CDR2 YYEEEE. The CDR3 is 15 residues long. DNA for the CDR3: TGTGCCAGCAGCTTGGAGACAGGACCCTACAATGAGCAGTTCTTC. It codes for CASSLETGPYNEQFF.

This clone was observed a handful of times. Distinct nucleotide sequences in the sample also encode this CDR3. The chain employs TRBV13 and TRBJ2-7; tentative D call: TRBD1 (7 bases). Germline CDR1 PRHDT, CDR2 FYEKMQ (reference sequence). Deletions cut 5 bases from V and 3 bases from J, with 11 bases between. The CDR3 loop spans 13 amino acids. Written as DNA, the CDR3 is TGTGCCAGCAGCCCGGGGGACAGCTACGAGCAGTACTTC. The encoded protein is CASSPGDSYEQYF.

The chain employs TRBV6-5 and TRBJ2-7, with D possibly matching TRBD2 (5 bases). The CDR3 contains 16 residues. The germline CDR1 and CDR2 sequences are MNHEY and SVGAGI. Trimming shortened V by 2 bases and J by 3 bases, and 17 bases separated the two germline ends. CDR3 sequence reads: CASSYALGAADYEQYF. The CDR3 DNA follows: TGTGCCAGCAGTTACGCCCTGGGAGCCGCGGACTACGAGCAGTACTTC.